Included here is one TCR beta chain sequence, with context. Its antigen remains unknown. Germline CDR1 is SQVTM and CDR2 is ANQGSEA. The CDR3 has 12 amino acids. V lost 4 bases and J 6 bases, leaving 12 bases between the germline ends. This entry is derived from a study of identical twins. Study-wide points: Cross-sectional statistics, not tracking of the same donors, supported the conclusions.

TCRdb called the 5' RACE reads again in MiXCR, with one record for every CDR3 protein. The sample shows 500,000 or so distinct CDR3 sequences, approximately 14% of them seen only once. The sample also formed part of further work on yellow fever vaccine responses in identical twins.

What was sequenced was CD4+ T cells sorted from blood. This TCR came from a woman under 30 in good health. The V and J genes are TRBV29-1 and TRBJ1-1, with D unclear. This CDR3 reads CSVAWNLAEAFF. The CDR3 DNA reads as TGCAGCGTTGCCTGGAATTTGGCTGAAGCTTTCTTT.